Detailed here is one T cell receptor beta chain. Its antigen is still unknown. During the collection period, no donor immune events like infections were recorded. The sample is drawn from a study of identifying expanded T cells in peripheral blood. Notes on the study in general: Differentially abundant clones: around 1.2 between replicates, 15 to 17 at around 14 days, under 25 at four.

The CDR3 length is 16 residues. The germline gives CDR1 SNHLY, CDR2 FYNNEI. Trimming left V 7 bases short and J 4 bases short, with 22 bases between. The protocol was immunoSEQ multiplex PCR, while the TCRdb copy is restricted to in-frame clones and leaves out a portion. Of approximately 120,000 clones in the sample, roughly 90% are singletons; the top ten hold approximately 8%. V gene TRBV2 combines with J gene TRBJ1-2; perhaps TRBD1 as D (6 bases). The receptor's source is a person aged 18 to 75 in good health. The sample consisted of blood. The CDR3 loop is CASIRGGRRRSYGYTF. The CDR3 DNA sequence: TGTGCCAGCATCCGGGGGGGGCGCAGGCGCTCCTATGGCTACACCTTC.